These 30 T cell receptor beta chains came from one sample sequenced in a study of metastatic and nonmetastatic thyroid tumors. Nobody among the patients had been given any treatment before thyroid surgery. Through MiXCR, TCRdb re-clonotyped the PCR reads. The sample yields around 13,000 clones, 20% to 25% seen once. The specimen was blood. The origin of the receptors is a female donor with papillary thyroid cancer or a benign thyroid nodule (not recorded which). Some clones in this sample may be carry-over from other donors' samples.

This clone was counted at least ten times. The chain couples TRBV20-1 to TRBJ1-6, with a tentative D call TRBD1 (5 bases). V lost 7 bases and J lost 5, with 15 bases in between. The CDR3 spans 14 residues. Per germline, CDR1 DFQATT and CDR2 SNEGSKA (reference sequence). The chain's CDR3 is CSVGRGRDNSPLHF. As DNA, the CDR3 is TGCAGTGTCGGAAGGGGAAGGGATAATTCACCCCTCCACTTT.

Notes on this clone: Because it lacks the conserved phenylalanine or tryptophan at the end, this CDR3 is likely a read error. The DNA is left out, because the CDR3 cannot be placed on it with certainty; the CDR3 is given as TCRdb lists it. The J gene is TRBJ2-6, the V gene TRBV6-1; no check of the table's D call, TRBD1, against the DNA was made. Germline CDR1 MNHNS, CDR2 SASEGT. The CDR3 spans 8 amino acids, including both terminal residues. The CDR3 sequence: CASREQGS.

The chain has TRBV6-1 and TRBJ1-1, with 8 bases identical to TRBD1. Looked up from germline, CDR1 is MNHNS and CDR2 is SASEGT. The length of the CDR3 is 16 residues. V shed 6 bases, J shed 2 bases, and the junction held 11 bases outside the gene matches. For the CDR3, the DNA is TGTGCCAGCAGGGACAGGGCTTTAGTGTTCAACACTGAAGCTTTCTTT. Translation: CASRDRALVFNTEAFF.

This clone is termed medium-sized (0.01 to 0.1%). Other DNA variants within this sample encode the same CDR3. The chain employs TRBV2 and TRBJ2-3, with 9 bases matching TRBD2. V shed 0 bases, J shed 4 bases, and the junction held 2 bases outside the gene matches. The CDR3 spans 15 residues. Germline V gives CDR1 SNHLY, CDR2 FYNNEI. The CDR3 region is CASSEAGLAADTQYF. The CDR3 nucleotides read TGTGCCAGCAGTGAAGCGGGACTAGCTGCAGATACGCAGTATTTT.

Worth noting for this clone: The conserved closing phenylalanine or tryptophan is absent in this CDR3, likely reflecting a read error. The limits of the CDR3 on the DNA are not certain, so only TCRdb's listed CDR3 is given. The chain couples TRBV7-3 to TRBJ2-3; TRBD2, the table's D call, lacks a check against the DNA. Germline V gene data show CDR1 as SGHTA and CDR2 as FQGTGA. From its first to its last residue, the CDR3 has 15 amino acids. CDR3 amino acids: CASSWSGGRTDTQYL.

This clone was recorded many times. The CDR3 region is CASSQIPAAGFGYTF. As DNA, the CDR3 is TGCGCCAGCAGCCAAATACCCGCGGCAGGGTTTGGCTACACCTTC. The V call is TRBV4-1, the J call TRBJ1-2, with a possible D match to TRBD1 (5 bases). The CDR3 has 15 residues. V was pared by 2 bases and J by 7 bases, with 17 bases between. Germline V gives CDR1 MGHRA, CDR2 YSYEKL.

This clone is medium-sized by share. The chain couples TRBV6-1 to TRBJ2-5; perhaps TRBD2 as D (5 bases). The germline V and J ends were trimmed by 1 base and 7 bases, with 13 bases remaining between them. Germline V gene data show CDR1 as MNHNS and CDR2 as SASEGT. This CDR3 comprises 14 residues. The CDR3 nucleotides are TGTGCCAGCAGTGAAGATCCTATGGGGAGGACCCAGTACTTC. It is translated as CASSEDPMGRTQYF.

This clone came up many times. The V gene is TRBV7-2, the J gene TRBJ2-1; 8 positions agree with TRBD2. The J segment lost 2 bases and the V segment lost 3 bases, leaving 6 bases of the junction unmatched. Germline CDR1 reads SGHTA; CDR2 reads FQGNSA. This CDR3 comprises 16 residues. The CDR3 here is CASSLIAGLTYNEQFF. The CDR3 region has the DNA TGTGCCAGCAGCTTGATAGCGGGGCTCACCTACAATGAGCAGTTCTTC.

The rearrangement uses TRBV20-1 and TRBJ2-1, with TRBD2 identical over 10 bases. Trimming at V came to 3 bases and at J to 5 bases, leaving 16 bases not matched to a gene. CDR3 size: 18 residues. The germline V gene encodes CDR1 DFQATT and CDR2 SNEGSKA (reference sequence). The CDR3 DNA reads TGCAGTGCTAGTACGCTCCCCAGGGGTAGCGGGGGGCACAATGAGCAGTTCTTC. Its protein is CSASTLPRGSGGHNEQFF.

The CDR3 DNA sequence: TGCAGTGCTACAAAGGGGGCGCGGGGCTACACCTTC. Translated: CSATKGARGYTF. The rearrangement links TRBV20-1 to TRBJ1-2; 7 bases align to TRBD1. This CDR3 has 12 amino acids. Trimming took 4 bases from V and 8 from J; bases not matched to a gene: 7. In germline, CDR1 is DFQATT, CDR2 SNEGSKA (reference sequence).

By its share, this clone is medium-sized. CDR3 protein: CASSVSAGGSTGELFF. The CDR3 region has the DNA TGTGCCAGCAGTGTCTCTGCGGGAGGGTCGACCGGGGAGCTGTTTTTT. The chain couples TRBV6-4 to TRBJ2-2; TRBD2 matches at 9 bases. Germline V gene lookup returns CDR1 MRHNA and CDR2 SNTAGT. V was clipped by 4 bases and J by 5 bases; unmatched bases: 8. The CDR3 has 16 residues.

V gene TRBV14 combines with J gene TRBJ2-1; 7 bases fit TRBD2. The CDR3 is made up of 14 amino acids. Trimming at V came to 4 bases and at J to 13 bases, leaving 13 bases not matched to a gene. Germline V CDR1 and CDR2: SGHDN, FVKESK. The CDR3 DNA reads as TGTGCCAGCAGCCCGGGACTAACTCACAAGGATCAGTTCTTC. It specifies CASSPGLTHKDQFF.

This clone was picked up many times. Within the sample, other DNA sequences also encode this same CDR3. V gene TRBV7-9 combines with J gene TRBJ2-3; D remains unclear. This CDR3 is 12 amino acids long. V was trimmed by 4 bases and J by 2 bases, leaving 4 bases between them. CDR1 is SEHNR and CDR2 is FQNEAQ in the germline V gene (reference sequence). The CDR3 coding sequence is TGTGCCAGCAGCTCGACCACAGATACGCAGTATTTT. This codes for CASSSTTDTQYF.

This clone was picked up many times. The rearrangement uses TRBV3-1 and TRBJ1-2, with a possible D match to TRBD1 (6 bases). Deletions cut 6 bases from V and 7 bases from J, with 15 bases between. The CDR3 is made up of 13 amino acids. CDR1 and CDR2 (germline): LGHDT, YNNKEL (reference sequence). The CDR3 region has the DNA TGTGCCAGCAGTCATGGGGTCAGGGGTGGCTACACCTTC. This sequence encodes CASSHGVRGGYTF.

Ten or more counts support this clone. The V gene is TRBV2, the J gene TRBJ2-5; 10 bases line up with TRBD2. The CDR3 is 18 amino acids. The V gene's germline CDR1 is SNHLY and CDR2 FYNNEI. The V gene end was trimmed by 2 bases and the J gene end by 3 bases; junction bases not matched to a gene: 12. The CDR3 DNA reads TGTGCCAGCAGTGAATCGGTGGGTAGCGGGGGGACCGAAGAGACCCAGTACTTC. It translates to CASSESVGSGGTEETQYF.

The chain is built from TRBV7-2 and TRBJ1-2; 8 bases align to TRBD1. Germline-derived CDR1 and CDR2 are SGHTA and FQGNSA. This CDR3 contains 15 residues. The J segment lost 2 bases and the V segment lost 1 base, leaving 3 bases of the junction unmatched. CDR3 sequence: CASSLGRGPNYGYTF. CDR3 sequence (DNA): TGTGCCAGCAGCTTAGGCAGGGGGCCCAACTATGGCTACACCTTC.

The V call is TRBV2, the J call TRBJ2-4, with 12 bases that match TRBD2. The CDR3 consists of 19 residues. V dropped 3 bases and J dropped 1; count of bases not matched to a gene: 10. Germline V gives CDR1 SNHLY, CDR2 FYNNEI. In DNA form, the CDR3 reads TGTGCCAGCAGTGAGGTACTAGCGGGAGGAGGTAGGGCCAAAAACATTCAGTACTTC. Protein product: CASSEVLAGGGRAKNIQYF.

This clone was recorded at least ten times. The chain joins TRBV30 to TRBJ1-1; D remains ambiguous. V was trimmed by 0 bases and J by 11 bases, leaving 10 bases between them. Germline V gene data show CDR1 as GTSNPN and CDR2 as SVGIG (reference sequence). This CDR3 comprises 11 residues. CDR3 DNA: TGTGCCTGGAGTGTTTCAGTGGCGGCTTTCTTT. Protein: CAWSVSVAAFF.

This clone was recorded at least ten times. The chain is built from TRBV3-1 and TRBJ2-2; TRBD2 matches at 9 bases. The CDR3 runs 15 residues. Germline loops: CDR1 LGHDT, CDR2 YNNKEL (reference sequence). V lost 2 bases, J lost 6 bases, and 4 bases stayed unmatched. The CDR3 loop is CASSQRASGAGELFF. In nucleotides, the CDR3 is TGTGCCAGCAGCCAAAGGGCTAGCGGGGCCGGGGAGCTGTTTTTT.

Many counts were recorded for this clone. The chain has TRBV7-2 and TRBJ1-5; maybe TRBD1 (5 bases). The CDR3 is 14 amino acids. Germline values: CDR1 SGHTA, CDR2 FQGNSA. Trimming removed 4 bases from V and 4 bases from J, with 11 bases in between. This CDR3 is CASSSDRTNQPQHF. The CDR3 bases are TGTGCCAGCAGCTCTGACAGAACTAATCAGCCCCAGCATTTT.

In its sample, this clone is medium-sized. The CDR3 is CASSPGRGGYGYTF. CDR3 DNA: TGTGCCAGCAGTCCAGGGAGGGGCGGCTATGGCTACACCTTC. J is TRBJ1-2 and V is TRBV6-1, with TRBD1 as a possible D gene (5 bases). This CDR3 is 14 amino acids long. Trimming stripped 5 bases from V and 4 bases from J, with 14 bases between. Germline-derived CDR1 and CDR2 are MNHNS and SASEGT.

This clone was seen many times. This chain links TRBV14 with TRBJ2-7; no reliable D call. V lost 0 bases and J lost 9, with 9 bases in between. From germline, CDR1 is SGHDN and CDR2 FVKESK. This CDR3 comprises 12 residues. In nucleotides, the CDR3 is TGTGCCAGCAGCCAAGATAGGATTAGGCAGTACTTC. Translated, it gives CASSQDRIRQYF.

The CDR3 region is CANAGWGNGTDTQYF. CDR3 DNA: TGTGCCAACGCGGGGTGGGGAAACGGCACAGATACGCAGTATTTT. The J gene is TRBJ2-3, the V gene TRBV14; tentative D call: TRBD2 (6 bases). CDR3 size: 15 residues. Trimming removed 10 bases at V and 1 base at J, with 18 bases between. Germline V lookup: CDR1 SGHDN, CDR2 FVKESK.

Concerning this clone itself: One end of the junction is discordant with germline, which a read error may explain. CDR3: CASSFTSGPKDTKYF. The DNA of the CDR3 is TGTGCCAGCAGTTTCACTAGCGGTCCCAAAGATACGAAGTATTTT. The J gene is TRBJ2-3, the V gene TRBV12-3 or TRBV12-4, with 8 bases lining up with TRBD2. The CDR3 contains 15 residues.

In this sample, this clone is medium-sized (0.01 to 0.1%). V gene TRBV25-1 combines with J gene TRBJ2-1; D may match TRBD1 or TRBD2 (5 bases each). The ends were cut back, 6 bases at V and 5 bases at J, with 14 bases in the middle. This CDR3 comprises 14 residues. Germline V gene data show CDR1 as MGHDK and CDR2 as SYGVNS. CDR3 DNA: TGTGCCAGCAGGGACATAGGGACCAACAATGAGCAGTTCTTC. Its protein product is CASRDIGTNNEQFF.

This clone was counted at least ten times. A much larger clone differs by one base, so this may be a read error. This sample also contains other DNA sequences that code for the same CDR3. V is TRBV27 and J is TRBJ2-1; 10 bases fit TRBD1. Germline V CDR1 and CDR2: MNHEY, SMNVEV (reference sequence). The CDR3 length is 16 residues. The CDR3 protein is CASSLFGGQGMNEQFF. The DNA for the CDR3 is TGCGCCAGCAGTTTATTTGGGGGACAGGGGATGAATGAGCAGTTCTTC.

In regard to this clone: The junction departs from the called germline gene at one end, perhaps through a read error. The genes are TRBV11-2 and TRBJ1-3; no firm D call. The V gene's germline CDR1 is SGHAT and CDR2 FQNNGV. This CDR3 comprises 17 residues. The CDR3 bases are TGCGCCAGCAGCTTAGTTGGAGGCCATAGCTCTGGAAACACCATATATTTT. Residues: CASSLVGGHSSGNTIYF.

This clone showed up just once. The V call is TRBV11-2, the J call TRBJ2-1; D call uncertain. CDR1 is SGHAT and CDR2 is FQNNGV in the germline V gene. Trimming cost V 2 bases and J 0 bases, with 8 bases left between them. The CDR3 contains 15 residues. This chain's CDR3 is CASSLYGSSYNEQFF. The CDR3 bases are TGTGCCAGCAGCTTATATGGTAGCTCCTACAATGAGCAGTTCTTC. The entire variable domain, with the rest obtained from reference TRBV11-2 and TRBJ2-1, is as follows: EAGVAQSPRYKIIEKRQSVAFWCNPISGHATLYWYQQILGQGPKLLIQFQNNGVVDDSQLPKDRFSAERLKGVDSTLKIQPAKLEDSAVYLCASSLYGSSYNEQFFGPGTRLTVL.

This clone was detected many times. This CDR3 is CASSPPPGAGVRNEQFF. The CDR3 coding sequence is TGTGCCAGTAGTCCGCCCCCTGGAGCGGGAGTAAGGAATGAGCAGTTCTTC. This sequence joins TRBV19 and TRBJ2-1, with 8 bases matching TRBD2. CDR1 is LNHDA, CDR2 SQIVND, per germline (reference sequence). The CDR3 covers 17 residues. The junction had 16 bases not matched to a gene; V was cut back by 5 bases and J by 7 bases.

The rearrangement joins TRBV5-1 to TRBJ2-7, with D possibly TRBD1 on 6 matching bases. The V gene lost 3 bases and the J gene lost 10 bases, with 17 bases spanning the gap. Looked up from germline, CDR1 is SGHRS and CDR2 is YFSETQ. The CDR3 is made up of 13 amino acids. DNA for the CDR3: TGCGCCAGCAGCTCAGTACAGGGAGAGGCCCAGTACTTC. This translates into CASSSVQGEAQYF.